This T cell receptor (beta chain) was found in a study of blood T cell repertoires in COVID-19. Profiled with immunoSEQ multiplex PCR; TCRdb holds only in-frame clones, not every one. The sample holds about 320,000 clones, approximately 91% seen once. The germline V gene encodes CDR1 SQVTM and CDR2 ANQGSEA. CDR3 size: 13 residues. Deletions cut 4 bases from V and 0 bases from J, with 9 bases between. A note on this clone: The sample carries other DNA sequences with the same CDR3.

Sequenced: PBMCs or T cells enriched from blood (not recorded which). V gene TRBV29-1 combines with J gene TRBJ1-1; unclear D gene. The TCR comes from a woman in her twenties or thirties who had been exposed to COVID-19. The chain's CDR3 is CSVVGGLNTEAFF. The CDR3 DNA reads TGCAGCGTTGTAGGAGGACTGAACACTGAAGCTTTCTTT.